This T cell receptor (beta chain) came from a study of OX40 agonist ivuxolimab in advanced cancers. About the study: Patients with prior anti-PD-1, anti-PD-L1 or anti-CTLA-4 therapy were eligible; about 40% had some. Study-level findings and limits: Among the lowest levels of clonal expansion were found in partial responders at 0.1-3.0 mg/kg. Clones of CD4+ and CD8+ blood T cells grew by week 6 at doses of 0.1 to 3.0 mg/kg.

With respect to this clone: Its target is not known.

The CDR3 contains 16 residues. Trimming took off 4 bases at V and 5 bases at J, with 21 bases between the two ends. Germline CDR1 MDHEN, CDR2 SYDVKM. Repertoires were generated with immunoSEQ multiplex PCR, while TCRdb's copy carries only in-frame clones and drops some. The sample lists about 60,000 clones, 85% to 95% occurring once. The TCR comes from an adult with an advanced solid tumor such as melanoma, head and neck, liver or kidney cancer. This specimen was CD4+ or CD8+ T cells sorted from blood, taken in a trial of the OX40 agonist ivuxolimab. This chain joins TRBV28 and TRBJ2-7; possible D gene TRBD1, 6 bases. CDR3 bases: TGTGCCAGCAGTTCCACGCCACAGGGAGAGGCGAACGAGCAGTACTTC. As protein: CASSSTPQGEANEQYF. Filled out from reference TRBV28 and TRBJ2-7, the complete variable domain reads DVKVTQSSRYLVKRTGEKVFLECVQDMDHENMFWYRQDPGLGLRLIYFSYDVKMKEKGDIPEGYSVSREKKERFSLILESASTNQTSMYLCASSSTPQGEANEQYFGPGTRLTVT.